A selection of T cell receptor beta chains follows, all from one sample in a study of T cells in Graves' hyperthyroidism and ophthalmopathy. TCRdb ran MiXCR on the multiplex PCR reads and lists one entry per CDR3 protein. The table has under 500,000 distinct CDR3 sequences, roughly an eighth seen once. Sample: blood. These receptors were collected from a man aged 50-59 years with Graves' ophthalmopathy. The CDR3 runs from the conserved cysteine through the conserved F or W. A D gene is named only where the DNA matches it firmly. Clone size is stated in some rows and not others, as once, few, many or a class when expanded.

j_gene,d_gene,v_gene,abundance,CDR3nt,CDR3aa
TRBJ1-1,.,TRBV5-1,many,TGCGCCAGCAGCTTGGACAGGGCCGGCACTGAAGCTTTCTTT,CASSLDRAGTEAFF
TRBJ1-4,TRBD1,TRBV10-3,.,TGTGCCATCAGCGCTGGACAGGAGAAAAAACTGTTTTTT,CAISAGQEKKLFF
TRBJ2-5,TRBD2,TRBV11-2,.,TGTGCCAGCAGCCGATCCGGGACTAGCGGGAGTTCCCAGTACTTC,CASSRSGTSGSSQYF
TRBJ1-1,.,TRBV20-1,few,TGCAGTGCTAGACCCGACATGGCTGAAGCTTTCTTT,CSARPDMAEAFF
TRBJ2-7,TRBD2,TRBV20-1,many,TGCAGTGCTAGAGACTTTACCGGGACTAGCGGGAGATACGAGCAGTACTTC,CSARDFTGTSGRYEQYF
TRBJ2-2,.,TRBV5-1,.,TGCGCCAGCAGCTTGAGGGGCGGGGAGCTGTTTTTT,CASSLRGGELFF
TRBJ2-2,.,TRBV12-3/TRBV12-4,once,TGTGCCAGCAGTTTACGCGTCGGGAACACCGAGGAGCTGTTTTTT,CASSLRVGNTEELFF
TRBJ2-5,.,TRBV18,many,TGTGCCAGCTCAGACGACAGGACAGAGACCCAGTACTTC,CASSDDRTETQYF
TRBJ2-5,TRBD2,TRBV7-3,few,TGTGCCAGCAGCCCCCGGGGGGAGTTCGCAGAGACCCAGTACTTC,CASSPRGEFAETQYF
TRBJ1-1,.,TRBV6-6,many,TGTGCCAGCAGTTACGGGACACCTGAAGCTTTCTTT,CASSYGTPEAFF
TRBJ2-1,.,TRBV27,.,TGTGCCAGCAAGGTCACCGCCAATGAGCAGTTCTTC,CASKVTANEQFF
TRBJ1-2,TRBD1,TRBV3-1,many,TGTGCCAGCAGCCAATCGGAGACAGGGCGCAACTATGGCTACACCTTC,CASSQSETGRNYGYTF
TRBJ1-1,.,TRBV11-3,many,TGTGCCAGCAGCTTTCGGGTCGGCTTTGCGGCTGAAGCTTTCTTT,CASSFRVGFAAEAFF
TRBJ1-1,.,TRBV7-2,.,TGTGCCAGCAGCTTACGCCGGACGGCGAACGCTGAAGCTTTCTTT,CASSLRRTANAEAFF
TRBJ2-7,TRBD2,TRBV20-1,many,TGCAGTGCCGCCGGGAGGCCCTCCTACGAGCAGTACTTC,CSAAGRPSYEQYF
TRBJ2-7,.,TRBV7-8,few,TGTGCCAGCAGCCTCCACCGAGGGACCTACGAGCAGTACTTC,CASSLHRGTYEQYF
TRBJ2-5,TRBD1,TRBV5-8,.,TGTGCCAGCAGCTGGGGACAGGGGTACGCAGAGACCCAGTACTTC,CASSWGQGYAETQYF
TRBJ2-3,TRBD2,TRBV11-2,many,TGTGCCAGCAGAATTAGCGGGAGCACAGATACGCAGTATTTT,CASRISGSTDTQYF